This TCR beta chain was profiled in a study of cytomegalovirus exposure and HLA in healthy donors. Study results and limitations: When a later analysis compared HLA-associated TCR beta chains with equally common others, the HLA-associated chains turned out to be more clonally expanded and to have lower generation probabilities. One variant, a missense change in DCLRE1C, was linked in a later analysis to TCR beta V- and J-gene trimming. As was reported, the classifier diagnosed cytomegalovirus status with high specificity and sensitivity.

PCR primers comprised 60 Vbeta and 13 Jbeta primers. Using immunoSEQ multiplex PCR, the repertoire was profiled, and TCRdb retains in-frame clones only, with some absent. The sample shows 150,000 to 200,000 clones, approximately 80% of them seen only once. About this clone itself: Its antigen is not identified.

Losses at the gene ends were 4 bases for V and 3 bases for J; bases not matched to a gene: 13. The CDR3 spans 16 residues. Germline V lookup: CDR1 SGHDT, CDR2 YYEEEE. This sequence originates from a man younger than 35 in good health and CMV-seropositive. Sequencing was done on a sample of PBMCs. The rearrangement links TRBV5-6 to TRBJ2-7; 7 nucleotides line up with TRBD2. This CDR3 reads CASSAPYGLEIYEQYF. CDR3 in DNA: TGTGCCAGCAGCGCGCCTTATGGACTAGAAATCTACGAGCAGTACTTC.